This T cell receptor (beta chain) stems from a study of beta chain features in type 1 diabetes. Findings of the study overall: People with Type 1 diabetes carried modestly yet significantly shorter TCRB CDR3s in all four CD4+ subsets.

There are a few counts of this clone. No antigen is known for it. Germline V CDR1 and CDR2: MGHRA, YSYEKL. V was shortened by 4 bases and J by 4 bases, with 8 bases between the two germline ends. The CDR3 sequence is 13 residues long. TCRB transcripts that were expressed got sequenced, as all of the isolated RNA had been reverse transcribed. Naive, central memory and regulatory T cell samples yielded about 3.57 million reads on average. Profiling relied on immunoSEQ multiplex PCR, and the TCRdb table lists in-frame clones only, not all of them. The repertoire holds 640,000 or so clones, 10% to 15% seen once, with less than 0.025% in the top ten.

The sequenced sample was naive CD4+ T cells from blood. This TCR derives from a man aged 18 to 30 with type 1 diabetes. The V gene is TRBV4-1, the J gene TRBJ2-1; D uncertain. CDR3 loop: CASSPLSYNEQFF. CDR3 nucleotide sequence: TGCGCCAGCAGCCCATTGAGTTACAATGAGCAGTTCTTC.